Each of the 24 T cell receptor beta chains below was sequenced from the same sample in a study of molecular identifiers for immune sequencing clone quantification. TCRdb recomputed calls from the PCR reads with MiXCR, one row per CDR3 protein. Among 400,000 to 600,000 distinct CDR3 sequences listed, approximately 25% were seen once. Sequenced sample: naive CD8+ T cells from blood, with Jurkat cell RNA spiked in. The subset: FACS-sorted CD8+CD4-CCR7+CD45RA+ naive T cells. The receptors originated from a human donor in good health. Some libraries in this study had Jurkat cell RNA spiked in.

This clonotype occurred a few times. The chain recombines TRBV6-6 with TRBJ2-7; a weak D match, TRBD1 (5 bases). V was trimmed by 5 bases and J by 3 bases, leaving 14 bases between them. From germline, CDR1 is MNHNY and CDR2 SVGAGI (reference sequence). This CDR3 comprises 14 residues. The CDR3 nucleotides are TGTGCCAGCAGTCAGGGTCACATACTCTACGAGCAGTACTTC. Its protein is CASSQGHILYEQYF.

In this sample, this clonotype turned up many times. The V and J genes are TRBV7-9 and TRBJ2-4, with D perhaps assigned TRBD1 or TRBD2 (5 bases each). In germline, CDR1 is SEHNR, CDR2 FQNEAQ (reference sequence). The CDR3 consists of 14 residues. V was cut by 4 bases and J by 4 bases, with 11 bases left in between. CDR3 DNA: TGTGCCAGCAGCTGGGACCTGAAGAAAAACATTCAGTACTTC. Its protein product is CASSWDLKKNIQYF.

This clonotype was observed a handful of times. CDR3 bases: TGTGCCACCAGCCCTCGACAGATCGGGGAGACCCAGTACTTC. It translates to CATSPRQIGETQYF. This chain uses TRBV15 with TRBJ2-5, with D perhaps TRBD1 (5 bases). The germline CDR1 and CDR2 sequences are LNHNV and YYDKDF (reference sequence). There are 14 residues in the CDR3. Between the trimmed V and J ends, which lost 5 bases and 5 bases, there was a span of 15 bases.

This clonotype was counted between two and nine times. The rearrangement joins TRBV6-5 to TRBJ2-5; tentative D call: TRBD2 (6 bases). Per germline, CDR1 MNHEY and CDR2 SVGAGI. Trimming took 7 bases from V and 1 from J, leaving 7 bases between them. There are 12 residues in the CDR3. As DNA, the CDR3 is TGTGCCAGCACTAGCGCCCAAGAGACCCAGTACTTC. It specifies CASTSAQETQYF.

The chain employs TRBV12-3 or TRBV12-4 and TRBJ1-3; D perhaps matches TRBD1 (6 bases). The length of the CDR3 is 15 residues. Trimming pared 6 bases from V and 3 bases from J, leaving 15 bases between. The CDR3 loop reads CASSRRGDIGNTIYF. The CDR3 DNA is TGTGCCAGCAGCCGACGGGGGGACATTGGAAACACCATATATTTT.

This clonotype came up many times. The chain recombines TRBV9 with TRBJ1-1; no firm D call. The CDR3 is made up of 12 amino acids. Trimming cost V 3 bases and J 3 bases, with 6 bases left between them. Germline V gene sequence: CDR1 SGDLS, CDR2 YYNGEE. This CDR3 reads CASSEQDTEAFF. The CDR3 DNA reads TGTGCCAGCAGCGAGCAGGACACTGAAGCTTTCTTT.

This clonotype was detected many times. The chain uses TRBV20-1 and TRBJ2-3, with D perhaps assigned TRBD1 or TRBD2 (5 bases each). V gave up 0 bases and J gave up 5 bases, with 15 bases separating them. CDR3 size: 15 residues. Germline lookup yields CDR1 DFQATT and CDR2 SNEGSKA (reference sequence). The CDR3 reads CSARDARGRLDTQYF. The CDR3 DNA reads TGCAGTGCTAGAGATGCCCGGGGCAGGCTAGATACGCAGTATTTT.

Ten or more counts support this clonotype. The chain employs TRBV24-1 and TRBJ2-6; D not resolved. The CDR3 has 14 residues. The V gene's germline CDR1 is KGHDR and CDR2 SFDVKD. V gave up 5 bases and J gave up 0 bases, with 4 bases separating them. In DNA form, the CDR3 reads TGTGCCACCAGTGCCGACTCTGGGGCCAACGTCCTGACTTTC. It codes for CATSADSGANVLTF.

As to this clonotype: A clone one base away is much larger, so this may be a read error. This chain connects TRBV20-1 to TRBJ2-3, with D possibly being TRBD2 (9 bases). The CDR3 is 18 residues long. Germline CDR1 DFQATT, CDR2 SNEGSKA (reference sequence). CDR3 residues: CSARDFRGPGLATGTQYF. The CDR3 DNA sequence: TGCAGTGCTAGAGATTTCAGGGGGCCGGGACTAGCCACAGGTACGCAGTATTTT.

The V and J genes are TRBV27 and TRBJ2-5; D unclear. This CDR3 region has 13 residues. Germline V gene lookup returns CDR1 MNHEY and CDR2 SMNVEV (reference sequence). Trimming left V 7 bases short and J 0 bases short, with 9 bases between. CDR3 bases: TGTGCCAGCAATCCCCCGTACCAAGAGACCCAGTACTTC. Translation gives CASNPPYQETQYF.

This clonotype was found a few times. A junction boundary mismatches the germline segment, possibly from a read error. V gene TRBV27 combines with J gene TRBJ1-1; maybe TRBD1 (5 bases). The CDR3 runs 13 residues. Germline V gene data show CDR1 as MNHEY and CDR2 as SMNVEV (reference sequence). The CDR3: CAGSGQPNTEAFF. CDR3 nucleotide sequence: TGTGCCGGCAGCGGACAACCGAACACTGAAGCTTTCTTT.

The V gene is TRBV4-3, the J gene TRBJ2-5; 7 bases match TRBD1. After removal of 0 bases from V and 4 bases from J, the junction contained 11 bases not matched to a gene. CDR1 is LGHNA and CDR2 is YSLEER in the germline V gene. This CDR3 has 17 residues. The chain's CDR3 is CASSQDLATGFRETQYF. CDR3 sequence (DNA): TGCGCCAGCAGCCAAGATCTCGCGACAGGGTTCCGAGAGACCCAGTACTTC.

This clonotype has a count of ten or more. The V gene is TRBV27, the J gene TRBJ1-1; no clear D gene. Germline lookup yields CDR1 MNHEY and CDR2 SMNVEV (reference sequence). V was pared by 2 bases and J by 7 bases, with 14 bases between. This CDR3 comprises 14 residues. The CDR3 region is CASSLMFDTGEAFF. Written as DNA, the CDR3 is TGTGCCAGCAGTTTAATGTTTGACACCGGTGAAGCTTTCTTT.

This clonotype was seen a few times. The chain couples TRBV7-9 to TRBJ2-7; D possibly corresponds to TRBD2 (5 bases). The V end lost 7 bases, the J end lost 3 bases, and 19 bases lay between the germline ends. This CDR3 is built from 15 residues. Per the germline V gene, CDR1 is SEHNR and CDR2 is FQNEAQ (reference sequence). The CDR3 is CASTGNFREFYEQYF. CDR3 nucleotide sequence: TGTGCCAGCACCGGAAACTTCCGGGAATTCTACGAGCAGTACTTC.

This clonotype was counted between two and nine times. The rearrangement uses TRBV19 and TRBJ2-1; D is uncertain. CDR3 length: 13 residues. V was shortened by 1 base and J by 8 bases, with 9 bases between the two germline ends. The germline gives CDR1 LNHDA, CDR2 SQIVND (reference sequence). CDR3 sequence: CASSIAHSYEQFF. CDR3 sequence (DNA): TGTGCCAGTAGTATAGCGCACTCGTATGAGCAGTTCTTC.

V usage is TRBV29-1 and J usage is TRBJ1-3; a possible D gene is TRBD1 (5 bases). This CDR3 spans 15 amino acids. Per germline, CDR1 SQVTM and CDR2 ANQGSEA. Trimming stripped 0 bases from V and 11 bases from J, with 20 bases between. This chain's CDR3 is CSVEDITGPGTPIYF. The CDR3 region has the DNA TGCAGCGTTGAAGATATTACAGGACCTGGAACCCCCATATATTTT.

A note on this clonotype: A much larger clone differs from this one at a single base, so this may be a read error. This sequence joins TRBV12-3 or TRBV12-4 and TRBJ1-1; the D gene is possibly TRBD1 (5 bases). Trimming removed 3 bases from V and 4 bases from J, with 6 bases in between. The CDR3 is 12 residues long. CDR3 nucleotide sequence: TGTGCCAGCAGTTTCAGGGCCACTGAAGCTTTCTTT. Its translation is CASSFRATEAFF.

This clonotype was seen a handful of times. The chain has TRBV7-9 and TRBJ2-7; the D gene is possibly TRBD1 (6 bases). This CDR3 is built from 12 residues. Germline loops: CDR1 SEHNR, CDR2 FQNEAQ (reference sequence). Between the trimmed V and J ends, which lost 8 bases and 4 bases, there was a span of 12 bases. This CDR3 reads CASRDTEYEQYF. The CDR3 DNA follows: TGTGCCAGCCGGGACACGGAGTACGAGCAGTACTTC.

V usage is TRBV20-1 and J usage is TRBJ2-1; TRBD2 aligns across 9 bases. J was trimmed by 7 bases and V by 2 bases; bases with no gene match: 9. The CDR3 is 15 residues long. Germline loops: CDR1 DFQATT, CDR2 SNEGSKA (reference sequence). CDR3 DNA: TGCAGTGCTAGACTCGAAGGCGGGAGGGGTAATGAGCAGTTCTTC. Its protein product is CSARLEGGRGNEQFF.

The table lists this clonotype with a few counts. The V gene is TRBV12-3 or TRBV12-4, the J gene TRBJ2-2, with 7 bases that match TRBD1. J was trimmed by 4 bases and V by 0 bases; bases with no gene match: 5. The CDR3 consists of 16 residues. The CDR3 nucleotides are TGTGCCAGCAGTTTAGCTGACAGGGTGGGCACCGGGGAGCTGTTTTTT. Its protein is CASSLADRVGTGELFF.

This clonotype turned up a few times. V and J are TRBV7-9 and TRBJ1-1, with D unresolved. V dropped 0 bases and J dropped 11 bases, with 13 bases sitting between them. The CDR3 sequence is 13 residues long. Germline loops: CDR1 SEHNR, CDR2 FQNEAQ (reference sequence). This chain's CDR3 is CASSLAVSEWAFF. The CDR3 DNA reads TGTGCCAGCAGCTTAGCGGTGTCAGAGTGGGCTTTCTTT.

This clonotype was picked up a small number of times. V is TRBV30 and J is TRBJ1-1; D remains ambiguous. Trimming stripped 0 bases from V and 4 bases from J, with 9 bases between. Looked up from germline, CDR1 is GTSNPN and CDR2 is SVGIG (reference sequence). The CDR3 length is 13 residues. The DNA for the CDR3 is TGTGCCTGGAGTGTTGGAACGGGCACTGAAGCTTTCTTT. Translating gives CAWSVGTGTEAFF. The full variable domain, with the rest looked up from reference TRBV30 and TRBJ1-1, is SQTIHQWPATLVQPVGSPLSLECTVEGTSNPNLYWYRQAAGRGLQLLFYSVGIGQISSEVPQNLSASRPQDRQFILSSKKLLLSDSGFYLCAWSVGTGTEAFFGQGTRLTVV.

CDR3 residues: CASSLMGYNEQFF. The CDR3 DNA sequence: TGCGCCAGCAGCTTGATGGGCTACAATGAGCAGTTCTTC. The chain is built from TRBV5-1 and TRBJ2-1, with no clear D. The germline V gene encodes CDR1 SGHRS and CDR2 YFSETQ. V was pared by 1 base and J by 3 bases, with 5 bases between. This CDR3 has 13 amino acids.

This clonotype was found a few times. Mismatch with germline at one junction end may stem from a read error. The chain recombines TRBV5-3 with TRBJ2-7, with D uncertain. TRBV5-3 is an ORF, and what it does is uncertain. The CDR3 totals 14 residues. The CDR3 nucleotides read TGTGCCAGCAGCTTCATCGGAGCAAACTACGAGCAGTACTTC. Its protein product is CASSFIGANYEQYF.